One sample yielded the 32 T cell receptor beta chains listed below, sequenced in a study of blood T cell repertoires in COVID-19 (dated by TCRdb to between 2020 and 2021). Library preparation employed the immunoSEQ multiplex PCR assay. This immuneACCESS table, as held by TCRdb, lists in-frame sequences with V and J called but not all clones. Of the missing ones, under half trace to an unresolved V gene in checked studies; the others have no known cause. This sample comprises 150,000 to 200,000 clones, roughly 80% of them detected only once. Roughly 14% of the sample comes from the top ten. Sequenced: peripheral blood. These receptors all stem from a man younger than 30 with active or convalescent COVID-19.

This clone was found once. This CDR3 reads CASSHRLAGVYEQYF. For the CDR3, the DNA is TGTGCCAGCAGCCATCGACTAGCGGGAGTCTACGAGCAGTACTTC. V is TRBV21-1 and J is TRBJ2-7; whether TRBD2, the table's D call, matches the DNA was not checked. TRBV21-1 is an annotated pseudogene. The CDR3 runs to 15 residues.

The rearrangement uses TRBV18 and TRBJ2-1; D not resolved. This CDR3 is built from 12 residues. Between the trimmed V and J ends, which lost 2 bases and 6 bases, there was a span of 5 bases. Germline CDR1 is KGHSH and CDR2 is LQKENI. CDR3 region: CASSPSLNEQFF. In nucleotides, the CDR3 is TGTGCCAGCTCACCATCACTCAATGAGCAGTTCTTC.

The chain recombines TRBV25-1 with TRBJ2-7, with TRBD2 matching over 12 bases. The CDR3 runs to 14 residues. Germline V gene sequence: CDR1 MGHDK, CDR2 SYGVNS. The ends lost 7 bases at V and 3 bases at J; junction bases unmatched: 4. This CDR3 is CASTRTSGNYEQYF. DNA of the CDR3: TGTGCCAGCACCCGGACTAGCGGGAACTACGAGCAGTACTTC.

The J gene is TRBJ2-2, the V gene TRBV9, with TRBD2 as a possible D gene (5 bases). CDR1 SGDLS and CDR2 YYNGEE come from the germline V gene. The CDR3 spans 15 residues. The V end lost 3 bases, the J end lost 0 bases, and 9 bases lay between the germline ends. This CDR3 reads CASSGLQPNTGELFF. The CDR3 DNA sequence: TGTGCCAGCAGCGGACTACAGCCGAACACCGGGGAGCTGTTTTTT.

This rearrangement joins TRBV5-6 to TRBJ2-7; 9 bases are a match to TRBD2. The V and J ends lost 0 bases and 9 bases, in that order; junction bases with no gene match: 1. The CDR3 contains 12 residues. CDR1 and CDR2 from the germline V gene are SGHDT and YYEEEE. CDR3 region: CASSLEAGGQYF. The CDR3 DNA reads TGTGCCAGCAGCTTGGAAGCGGGAGGGCAGTACTTC.

The CDR3 region has the DNA TGTGCCAGCAGACGGGAAAGGGGGCGTAACACCATATATTTT. Its protein product is CASRRERGRNTIYF. J is TRBJ1-3 and V is TRBV6-5, with 7 bases fitting TRBD1. Germline loops: CDR1 MNHEY, CDR2 SVGAGI. The trim removed 6 bases at V and 7 bases at J, leaving 9 bases unmatched. The CDR3 has 14 residues.

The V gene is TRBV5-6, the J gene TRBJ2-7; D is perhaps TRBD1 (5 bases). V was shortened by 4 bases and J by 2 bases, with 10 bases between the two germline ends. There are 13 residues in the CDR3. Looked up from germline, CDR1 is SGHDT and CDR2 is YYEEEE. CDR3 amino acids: CASSRRVPYEQYF. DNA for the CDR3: TGTGCCAGCAGCCGCAGGGTACCCTACGAGCAGTACTTC.

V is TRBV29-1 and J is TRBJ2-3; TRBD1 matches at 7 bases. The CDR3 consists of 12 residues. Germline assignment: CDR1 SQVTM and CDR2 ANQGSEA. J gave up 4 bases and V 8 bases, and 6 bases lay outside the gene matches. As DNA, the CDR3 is TGCAGCTTGCGACAGGGACCAGATACGCAGTATTTT. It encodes CSLRQGPDTQYF.

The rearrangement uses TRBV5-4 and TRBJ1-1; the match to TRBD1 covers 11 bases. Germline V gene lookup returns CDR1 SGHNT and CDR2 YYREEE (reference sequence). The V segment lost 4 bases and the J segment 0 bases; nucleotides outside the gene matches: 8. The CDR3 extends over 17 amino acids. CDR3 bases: TGTGCCAGCAGCCCGGGACAGGGGGTTAAGGTGAACACTGAAGCTTTCTTT. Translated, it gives CASSPGQGVKVNTEAFF.

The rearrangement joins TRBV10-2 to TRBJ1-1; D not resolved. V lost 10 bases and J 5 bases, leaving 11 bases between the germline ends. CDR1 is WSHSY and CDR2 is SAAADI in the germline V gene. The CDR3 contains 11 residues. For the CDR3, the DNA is TGCGCCACCTTAAGAGGAACTGAAGCTTTCTTT. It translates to CATLRGTEAFF.

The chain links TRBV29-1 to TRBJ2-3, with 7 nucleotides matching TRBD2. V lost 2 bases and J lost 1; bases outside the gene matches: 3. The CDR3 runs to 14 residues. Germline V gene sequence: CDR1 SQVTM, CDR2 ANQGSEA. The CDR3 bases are TGCAGCGTTGAAACACTAGCGCGCACAGATACGCAGTATTTT. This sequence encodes CSVETLARTDTQYF.

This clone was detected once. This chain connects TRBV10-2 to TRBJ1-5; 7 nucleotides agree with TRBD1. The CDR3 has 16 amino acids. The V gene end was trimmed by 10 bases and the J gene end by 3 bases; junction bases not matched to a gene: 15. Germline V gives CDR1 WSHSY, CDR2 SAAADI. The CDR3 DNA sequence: TGCGCCACCCTCGGAATATACAGGGGTTTCAATCAGCCCCAGCATTTT. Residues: CATLGIYRGFNQPQHF.

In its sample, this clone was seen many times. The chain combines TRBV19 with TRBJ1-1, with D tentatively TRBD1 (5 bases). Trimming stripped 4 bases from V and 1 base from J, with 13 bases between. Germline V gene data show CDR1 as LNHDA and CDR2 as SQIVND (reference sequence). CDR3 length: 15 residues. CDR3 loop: CASSTGGLPNTEAFF. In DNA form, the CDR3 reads TGTGCCAGTAGTACCGGGGGACTTCCGAACACTGAAGCTTTCTTT.

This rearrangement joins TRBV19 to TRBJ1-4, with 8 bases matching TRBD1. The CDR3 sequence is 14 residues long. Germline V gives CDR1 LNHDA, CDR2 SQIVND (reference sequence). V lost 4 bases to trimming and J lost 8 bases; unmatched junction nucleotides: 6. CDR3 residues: CASSTIRTGEKLFF. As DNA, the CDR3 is TGTGCCAGTAGTACGATCCGGACAGGGGAAAAACTGTTTTTT.

The CDR3 DNA sequence: TGTGCCAGCAGCTTAGATCGCAAGGGGGCAGTAACTGAAGCTTTCTTT. The encoded protein is CASSLDRKGAVTEAFF. V and J are TRBV11-2 and TRBJ1-1; 7 bases are shared with TRBD1. V dropped 0 bases and J dropped 5; count of bases not matched to a gene: 9. The CDR3 is 16 residues long. The V gene's germline CDR1 is SGHAT and CDR2 FQNNGV. The variable domain in full, completed from reference TRBV11-2 and TRBJ1-1, reads EAGVAQSPRYKIIEKRQSVAFWCNPISGHATLYWYQQILGQGPKLLIQFQNNGVVDDSQLPKDRFSAERLKGVDSTLKIQPAKLEDSAVYLCASSLDRKGAVTEAFFGQGTRLTVV.

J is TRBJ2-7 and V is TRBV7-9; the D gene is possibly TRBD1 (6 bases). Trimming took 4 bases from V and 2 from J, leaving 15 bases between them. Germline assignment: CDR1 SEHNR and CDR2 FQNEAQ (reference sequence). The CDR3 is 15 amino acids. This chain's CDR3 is CASSSTMGAAYEQYF. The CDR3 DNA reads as TGTGCCAGCAGCTCGACAATGGGGGCAGCCTACGAGCAGTACTTC.

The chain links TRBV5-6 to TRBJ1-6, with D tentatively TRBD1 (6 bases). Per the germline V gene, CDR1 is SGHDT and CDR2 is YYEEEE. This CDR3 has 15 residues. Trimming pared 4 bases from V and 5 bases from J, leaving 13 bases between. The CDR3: CASSHKTGNNSPLHF. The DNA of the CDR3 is TGTGCCAGCAGCCACAAGACAGGCAATAATTCACCCCTCCACTTT.

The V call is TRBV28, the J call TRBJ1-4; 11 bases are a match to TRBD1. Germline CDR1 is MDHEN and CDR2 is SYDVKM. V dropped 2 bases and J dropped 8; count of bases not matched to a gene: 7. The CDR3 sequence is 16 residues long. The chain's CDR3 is CASSLKLGQGEEKLFF. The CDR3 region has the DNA TGTGCCAGCAGTTTAAAGTTGGGACAGGGGGAGGAAAAACTGTTTTTT.

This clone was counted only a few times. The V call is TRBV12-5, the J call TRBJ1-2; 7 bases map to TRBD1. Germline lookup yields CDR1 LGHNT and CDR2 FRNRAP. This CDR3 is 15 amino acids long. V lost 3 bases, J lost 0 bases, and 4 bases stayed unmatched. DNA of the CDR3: TGTGCTAGTGGTTTAGGGGACAGACCTAACTATGGCTACACCTTC. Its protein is CASGLGDRPNYGYTF.

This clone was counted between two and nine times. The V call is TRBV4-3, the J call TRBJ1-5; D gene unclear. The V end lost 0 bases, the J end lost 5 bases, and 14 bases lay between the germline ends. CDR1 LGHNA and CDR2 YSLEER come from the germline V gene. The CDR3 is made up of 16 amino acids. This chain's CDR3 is CASSQEFQSEYQPQHF. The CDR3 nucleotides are TGCGCCAGCAGCCAAGAGTTTCAGAGCGAATATCAGCCCCAGCATTTT.

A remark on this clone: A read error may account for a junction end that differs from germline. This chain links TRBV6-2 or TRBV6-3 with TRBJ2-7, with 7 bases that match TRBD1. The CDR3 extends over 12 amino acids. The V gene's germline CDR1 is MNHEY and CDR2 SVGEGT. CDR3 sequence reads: CASSHRGGDSRF. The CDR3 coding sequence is TGTGCCAGCAGTCACCGCGGTGGGGACAGTAGGTTC.

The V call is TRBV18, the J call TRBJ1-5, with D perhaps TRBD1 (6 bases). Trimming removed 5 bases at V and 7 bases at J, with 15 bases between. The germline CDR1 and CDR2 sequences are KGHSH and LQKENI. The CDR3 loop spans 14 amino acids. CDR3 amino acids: CASSLQGVGQPQHF. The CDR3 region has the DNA TGTGCCAGCTCATTACAGGGTGTCGGACAGCCCCAGCATTTT.

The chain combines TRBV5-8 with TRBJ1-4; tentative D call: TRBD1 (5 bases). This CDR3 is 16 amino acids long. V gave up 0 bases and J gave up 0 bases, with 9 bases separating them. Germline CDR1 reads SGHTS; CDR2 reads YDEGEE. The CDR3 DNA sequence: TGTGCCAGCAGCTTGGGCCAAGGGGCAACTAATGAAAAACTGTTTTTT. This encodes CASSLGQGATNEKLFF.

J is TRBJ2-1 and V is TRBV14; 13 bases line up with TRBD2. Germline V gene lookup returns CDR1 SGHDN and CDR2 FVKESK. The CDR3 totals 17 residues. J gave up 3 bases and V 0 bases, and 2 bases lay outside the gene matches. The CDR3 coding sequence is TGTGCCAGCAGCCAAGAGAGACTAGCGGGAGGCTACAATGAGCAGTTCTTC. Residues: CASSQERLAGGYNEQFF.

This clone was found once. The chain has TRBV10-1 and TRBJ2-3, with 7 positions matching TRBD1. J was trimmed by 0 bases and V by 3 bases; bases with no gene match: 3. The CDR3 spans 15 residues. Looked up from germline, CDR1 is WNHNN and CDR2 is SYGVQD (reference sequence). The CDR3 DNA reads TGCGCCAGCAGTGATAGGGACAGAAGCACAGATACGCAGTATTTT. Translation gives CASSDRDRSTDTQYF.

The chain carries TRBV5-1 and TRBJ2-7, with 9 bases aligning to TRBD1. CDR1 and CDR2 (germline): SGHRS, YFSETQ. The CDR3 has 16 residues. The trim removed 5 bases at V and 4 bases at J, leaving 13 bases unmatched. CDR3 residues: CASRMVGTGFLYEQYF. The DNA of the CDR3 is TGCGCCAGCAGGATGGTGGGGACAGGGTTCTTGTACGAGCAGTACTTC.

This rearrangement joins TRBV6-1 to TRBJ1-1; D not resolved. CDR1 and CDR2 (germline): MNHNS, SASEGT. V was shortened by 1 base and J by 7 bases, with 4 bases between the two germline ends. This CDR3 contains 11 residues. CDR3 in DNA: TGTGCCAGCAGTGAAGGCAGTGAAGCTTTCTTT. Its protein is CASSEGSEAFF.

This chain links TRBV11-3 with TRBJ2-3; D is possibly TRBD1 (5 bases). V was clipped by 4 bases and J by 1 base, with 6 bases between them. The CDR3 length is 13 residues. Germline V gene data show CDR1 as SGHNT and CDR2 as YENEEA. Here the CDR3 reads CASSWGGTDTQYF. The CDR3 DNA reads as TGTGCCAGCAGCTGGGGCGGCACAGATACGCAGTATTTT.

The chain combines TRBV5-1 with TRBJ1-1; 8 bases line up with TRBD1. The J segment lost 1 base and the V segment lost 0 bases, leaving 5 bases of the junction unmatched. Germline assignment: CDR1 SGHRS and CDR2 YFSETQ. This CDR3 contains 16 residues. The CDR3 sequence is CASSLGTGTGNTEAFF. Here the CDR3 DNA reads TGCGCCAGCAGCTTGGGGACAGGGACTGGGAACACTGAAGCTTTCTTT.

The CDR3 reads CASSSRAGYAGELFF. CDR3 DNA sequence: TGTGCCAGCAGCTCACGGGCAGGGTATGCCGGGGAGCTGTTTTTT. The rearrangement uses TRBV7-9 and TRBJ2-2, with TRBD1 as a possible D gene (5 bases). The CDR3 is made up of 15 amino acids. CDR1 SEHNR and CDR2 FQNEAQ come from the germline V gene (reference sequence). Trimming took 4 bases from V and 6 from J, leaving 15 bases between them.

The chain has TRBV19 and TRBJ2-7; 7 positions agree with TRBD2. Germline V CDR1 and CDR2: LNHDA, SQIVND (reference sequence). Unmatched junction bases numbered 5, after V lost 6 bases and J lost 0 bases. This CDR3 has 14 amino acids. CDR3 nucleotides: TGTGCCAGTAGAGGCGGGGGAGACTCCTACGAGCAGTACTTC. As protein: CASRGGGDSYEQYF.

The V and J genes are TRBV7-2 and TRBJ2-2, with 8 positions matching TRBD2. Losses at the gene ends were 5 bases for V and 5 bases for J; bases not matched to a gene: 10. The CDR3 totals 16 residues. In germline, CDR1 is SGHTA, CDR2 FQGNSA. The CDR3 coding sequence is TGTGCCAGCAGCCCCCTCTCAGCGGGAGCGACCGGGGAGCTGTTTTTT. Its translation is CASSPLSAGATGELFF.